These 9 T cell receptor beta chains were sequenced from one sample in a study of brain T cells in children with intractable seizures. Data came from immunoSEQ multiplex PCR; TCRdb stores just in-frame clones and leaves some out. The table has tens of thousands of clones, approximately 94% seen once; the top ten hold 1.5%. Sequencing was performed on peripheral blood, taken at surgery. The source is a boy in the first two years of life with tuberous sclerosis and intractable seizures.

The chain links TRBV5-6 to TRBJ2-7; no firm D call. There are 16 residues in the CDR3. Deletions cut 4 bases from V and 2 bases from J, with 19 bases between. The germline V gene encodes CDR1 SGHDT and CDR2 YYEEEE. The CDR3 reads CASSLTTAVATYEQYF. The CDR3 DNA reads as TGTGCCAGCAGCCTAACGACGGCGGTGGCCACCTACGAGCAGTACTTC.

The chain carries TRBV11-2 and TRBJ1-5; D ambiguous. The CDR3 consists of 13 residues. The germline CDR1 and CDR2 sequences are SGHAT and FQNNGV. V lost 0 bases, J lost 9 bases, and 9 bases lay in between. The CDR3 loop reads CASSLDYGSPQHF. The CDR3, as DNA: TGTGCCAGCAGCTTAGATTACGGGTCGCCCCAGCATTTT.

Comments on this clone: At one boundary the junction diverges from the germline segment, which might be a read error. The V and J genes are TRBV27 and TRBJ2-7, with no clear D. Germline assignment: CDR1 MNHEY and CDR2 SMNVEV (reference sequence). This CDR3 has 12 amino acids. The DNA for the CDR3 is TGTGCCAGCAGTACCTACGGAAGGAGTTATACGTTC. This translates into CASSTYGRSYTF.

The genes are TRBV28 and TRBJ2-5; 8 nucleotides align to TRBD2. V was clipped by 5 bases and J by 5 bases; unmatched bases: 7. CDR1 is MDHEN and CDR2 is SYDVKM in the germline V gene. The CDR3 sequence is 14 residues long. The CDR3 region has the DNA TGTGCCAGCAGTCAGAGCGGGAGATGGGAGACCCAGTACTTC. It encodes CASSQSGRWETQYF.

DNA of the CDR3: TGTGCCAGCAGCCTCCGGACAGGGAAGGCTTTAGATCAGCCCCAGCATTTT. It encodes CASSLRTGKALDQPQHF. The chain employs TRBV5-8 and TRBJ1-5; TRBD1 matches at 8 bases. V lost 4 bases, J lost 5 bases, and 14 bases stayed unmatched. Germline CDR1 and CDR2: SGHTS and YDEGEE. This CDR3 is 17 amino acids long. Based on the CDR3 plus reference TRBV5-8 and TRBJ1-5, the full variable domain is EAGVTQSPTHLIKTRGQQATLRCSPISGHTSVYWYQQALGLGLQFLLWYDEGEERNRGNFPPRFSGRQFPNYSSELNVNALELEDSALYLCASSLRTGKALDQPQHFGDGTRLSIL.

For the CDR3, the DNA is TGTGCCAGCTCACAAGAGAGACAGGGGGTCTCTGGGGCCAACGTCCTGACTTTC. Translated, it gives CASSQERQGVSGANVLTF. This chain connects TRBV18 to TRBJ2-6, with 9 bases identical to TRBD1. V was clipped by 4 bases and J by 0 bases; unmatched bases: 7. CDR3 length: 18 amino acids. Germline CDR1 and CDR2: KGHSH and LQKENI.

V usage is TRBV9 and J usage is TRBJ2-1, with TRBD2 matching over 7 bases. Germline-derived CDR1 and CDR2 are SGDLS and YYNGEE. Germline trimming cut 3 bases from V and 3 bases from J; bases unmatched to any gene: 0. The CDR3 sequence is 13 residues long. CDR3 in amino acids: CASSGTSYNEQFF. The CDR3 coding sequence is TGTGCCAGCAGCGGGACTAGCTACAATGAGCAGTTCTTC.

V gene TRBV3-1 (or the pseudogene TRBV3-2) combines with J gene TRBJ1-6; D is ambiguous. Germline lookup yields CDR1 LGHDT and CDR2 YNNKEL (reference sequence). The CDR3 loop spans 15 amino acids. V was pared by 1 base and J by 3 bases, with 7 bases between. CDR3: CASSQGSSYNSPLHF. In nucleotides, the CDR3 is TGTGCCAGCAGCCAAGGCAGCAGCTATAATTCACCCCTCCACTTT.

The chain is built from TRBV28 and TRBJ1-1, with D perhaps TRBD1 (5 bases). This CDR3 comprises 16 residues. The germline V and J ends were trimmed by 5 bases and 4 bases, with 20 bases remaining between them. From germline, CDR1 is MDHEN and CDR2 SYDVKM. The CDR3: CASSLLRPTVSTEAFF. For the CDR3, the DNA is TGTGCCAGCAGTCTGCTTCGCCCGACAGTGTCCACTGAAGCTTTCTTT.